These T cell receptor beta chains were read from a single sample in a study of technical replicates of blood from a handful of donors. TCRdb keeps only in-frame clones here, not all; method: immunoSEQ multiplex PCR. The repertoire holds some 82,000 clones, with 94% as singletons. The material sequenced was T cells isolated from PBMCs. The receptors come from a human donor in good health. CDR3s include the opening cysteine and the closing phenylalanine or tryptophan. Each record gives: V gene, clone size, D gene, J gene, CDR3 DNA, CDR3 protein. The D gene is left open where the match is weak. Size values are once, few and many counts, or a class for expanded clones, and some rows have none.

TRBV7-3,.,TRBD2,TRBJ2-1,TGTGCCAGCAGCTTATTGGGGACTAGCGGGAGAGCCTACAATGAGCAGTTCTTC,CASSLLGTSGRAYNEQFF
TRBV12-2,once,.,TRBJ1-3,TGTGCAAGTCGCCTCGGACAGGTAACCGGAAACACCATATATTTT,CASRLGQVTGNTIYF
TRBV27,once,.,TRBJ2-5,TGTGCCAGCAGTTTATTGGGGGCGGCCGGCCCATGGGTACAAGAGACCCAGTACTTC,CASSLLGAAGPWVQETQYF
TRBV4-3,.,.,TRBJ2-1,TGCGCCAGCAGCCAAGTTGCGGGCGTTGTCTACAATGAGCAGTTCTTC,CASSQVAGVVYNEQFF
TRBV19,.,.,TRBJ2-1,TGTGCCAGTAGTGTTACAGGGAGCTCCTACAATGAGCAGTTCTTC,CASSVTGSSYNEQFF
TRBV2,once,.,TRBJ1-1,TGTGCCAGCACCACAGGAAGCAGCACTGAAGCTTTCTTT,CASTTGSSTEAFF
TRBV7-3,.,.,TRBJ1-1,TGTGCCAGCAGCTTAACGTTCCAGTCGAACACTGAAGCTTTCTTT,CASSLTFQSNTEAFF
TRBV6-5,once,.,TRBJ1-1,TGTGCCAGCAGTTTACAGGGGAACACTGAAGCTTTCTTT,CASSLQGNTEAFF
TRBV6-5,.,TRBD1,TRBJ1-1,TGTGCCAGCAGTATCAGGGGGCTATCAGCGGAAGCTTTCTTT,CASSIRGLSAEAFF
TRBV29-1,.,.,TRBJ2-7,TGCAGCGTGGCAATCGGGACTTTAACCTACGAGCAGTACTTC,CSVAIGTLTYEQYF
TRBV10-3,.,.,TRBJ2-1,TGTGCCATCAGTGAAAGTGGCGGGCTGTTGATAAATGAGCAGTTCTTC,CAISESGGLLINEQFF
TRBV28,.,.,TRBJ1-3,TGTGCCAGCAGTTTTCAGACAGGCTTAACCTCTGGAAACACCATATATTTT,CASSFQTGLTSGNTIYF
TRBV28,.,TRBD1,TRBJ1-2,TGTGCCAGCAGTTTAGAAGGGGGCCCCTATGGCTACACCTTC,CASSLEGGPYGYTF
TRBV5-1,.,.,TRBJ2-6,TGCGCCAGCAGCCTGTCCGGAACAGGGAGCTCTGGGGCCAACGTCCTGACTTTC,CASSLSGTGSSGANVLTF
TRBV7-2,.,.,TRBJ1-5,TGTGCCAGCAGCCCGGACACTAATCAGCCCCAGCATTTT,CASSPDTNQPQHF
TRBV6-5,.,TRBD1,TRBJ1-2,TGTGCCAGCAGCCGTCGAACAGGGGCTAAGGGCTACACCTTC,CASSRRTGAKGYTF
TRBV29-1,.,.,TRBJ1-1,TGCAGCGTTGAGGCTCGGGGATCTGAAGCTTTCTTT,CSVEARGSEAFF
TRBV28,.,TRBD1,TRBJ2-7,TGTGCCAGCAGTTTAAGGGGACAGGGTTACGAGCAGTACTTC,CASSLRGQGYEQYF
TRBV12-5,.,.,TRBJ1-1,TGTGCTAGTGGTTACGGTAACGTCGACAGAGTGAACACTGAAGCTTTCTTT,CASGYGNVDRVNTEAFF
TRBV18,.,TRBD2,TRBJ2-1,TGTGCCAGCTCCCCCATTTCCGCGGGAGGAGGAAAAACCTACAATGAGCAGTTCTTC,CASSPISAGGGKTYNEQFF
TRBV29-1,.,.,TRBJ1-1,TGCAGCGTTGAAGTAGGAGCTGAGACAGATCACACTGAAGCTTTCTTT,CSVEVGAETDHTEAFF
TRBV29-1,.,.,TRBJ1-1,TGCAGCGTTGGGCAGGGTGGGAACACTGAAGCTTTCTTT,CSVGQGGNTEAFF
TRBV4-3,.,.,TRBJ2-7,TGCGCCAGCAGCCAAGATCTAGGGGGTTGGGGACGAAACTCCTACGAGCAGTACTTC,CASSQDLGGWGRNSYEQYF
TRBV28,.,.,TRBJ2-2,TGTGCCAGCAGTTTTGAGCTGAACACCGGGGAGCTGTTTTTT,CASSFELNTGELFF
TRBV19,.,.,TRBJ1-5,TGTGCCAGTAGTCTTGGACCGAGGGATCAGCCCCAGCATTTT,CASSLGPRDQPQHF
TRBV4-3,.,TRBD1,TRBJ1-3,TGCGCCAGCAGCCTGACGACAGGGGCAGGAAACACCATATATTTT,CASSLTTGAGNTIYF
TRBV30,once,TRBD1,TRBJ1-2,TGTGCCAGCTACGCCGGACAGGGGTATGGCTACACCTTC,CASYAGQGYGYTF
TRBV30,.,TRBD2,TRBJ2-2,TGTGCCTGGAAGATGCCCGGGACTATGGACACCGGGGAGCTGTTTTTT,CAWKMPGTMDTGELFF
TRBV6-1,once,.,TRBJ2-7,TGTGCCAGCAGTGAACAGGGGTACGAGCAGTACTTC,CASSEQGYEQYF
TRBV2,.,.,TRBJ1-2,TGTGCCAGCAGTCCAGACACATACTCTAACTATGGCTACACCTTC,CASSPDTYSNYGYTF
TRBV19,.,.,TRBJ2-6,TGTGCCAGTAAGGACATAGCAAACTCTGGGGCCAACGTCCTGACTTTC,CASKDIANSGANVLTF
TRBV2,.,TRBD1,TRBJ2-6,TGTGCCAGCAGGGCCGGGACAGGTTCCTCTGGGGCCAACGTCCTGACTTTC,CASRAGTGSSGANVLTF
TRBV7-2,.,TRBD1,TRBJ2-5,TGTGCCAGCAGCCAAGACAGGGGGCGAAGGGACGAGACCCAGTACTTC,CASSQDRGRRDETQYF